This T cell receptor (beta chain) comes out of a study of T cell responses to AZD1222 COVID-19 vaccine. Study observations and caveats: The breadth and depth of Spike-specific TCRs increased once two AZD1222 doses had been given. A mostly white British donor set with more females was recruited, and clonal diversity was possibly underestimated. Spike was spanned by vaccine-associated CD4 TCRs, with dominance at 160-218 and 743-854.

Remarks on this clone: What it binds is not known.

CDR1 and CDR2 (germline): MNHEY, SVGEGT. Trimming shortened V by 5 bases and J by 3 bases, and 10 bases separated the two germline ends. The CDR3 contains 13 residues. The protocol was immunoSEQ multiplex PCR, while the TCRdb copy is restricted to in-frame clones and leaves out a portion. This table holds about 120,000 clones, 89% found once. This chain joins TRBV6-2 or TRBV6-3 and TRBJ2-5, with D unresolved. This receptor was identified in an adult in good health. The input for sequencing was peripheral blood, taken on day 0 of AZD1222 vaccination. CDR3: CASSGDEKETQYF. Here the CDR3 DNA reads TGTGCCAGCAGTGGAGACGAGAAAGAGACCCAGTACTTC.